The entry below describes one TCR beta chain. Repertoires were generated with immunoSEQ multiplex PCR, while TCRdb's copy carries only in-frame clones and drops some. The sample includes 14,000 or so clones, over 50% of them seen just once. The entry originates in a study of sequential checkpoint blockade in melanoma. On the study more broadly: Randomization was 1:1 between first-line nivolumab→ipilimumab and ipilimumab→nivolumab. Maintenance nivolumab came after either treatment sequence.

The treatment was: randomized to nivolumab then ipilimumab (arm A) or the reverse (arm B). Live CD3+CD8+ CD19− CD56− cells were sorted from PBMCs. This CDR3 region has 17 residues. J lost 6 bases, V lost 0 bases, and 8 bases had no gene match. CDR1 is LNHDA, CDR2 SQIVND, per germline (reference sequence). Source: CD8+ T cells sorted from blood (inferred from file names), taken from a patient given nivolumab and ipilimumab in sequence. This clonotype originated in a human donor with melanoma. The chain carries TRBV19 and TRBJ2-1; 10 bases are a match to TRBD2. CDR3 in DNA: TGTGCCAGTAGTATAGAGGCAGCGGGAGGGCCGTTCAATGAGCAGTTCTTC. Translating it yields CASSIEAAGGPFNEQFF.